These 32 T cell receptor beta chains share one sample of origin, sequenced in a study of T cell changes during pregnancy in multiple sclerosis. Libraries were prepared by immunoSEQ multiplex PCR; TCRdb keeps only in-frame clonotypes and omits some of them. The sample lists roughly 68,000 clones, 92% seen once, with around 1.3% in the top ten. The starting material was peripheral blood, obtained in the second trimester of pregnancy. These receptors were taken from a female donor in good health, enrolled as a control in a pregnancy study.

The chain has TRBV11-2 and TRBJ2-7, with D unclear. This CDR3 is 14 amino acids long. V was cut by 5 bases and J by 7 bases, with 18 bases left in between. Looked up from germline, CDR1 is SGHAT and CDR2 is FQNNGV. The CDR3 loop reads CASSPPASRREQYF. CDR3 bases: TGTGCCAGCAGCCCACCCGCGTCTCGAAGAGAGCAGTACTTC.

This clone is a singleton in its sample. The V gene is TRBV5-1, the J gene TRBJ2-4, with D possibly being TRBD1 (6 bases). The germline V and J ends were trimmed by 0 bases and 7 bases, with 8 bases remaining between them. This CDR3 is 13 amino acids long. The germline gives CDR1 SGHRS, CDR2 YFSETQ. DNA of the CDR3: TGCGCCAGCAGCTTGGGTAGGGGGAACATTCAGTACTTC. Translation: CASSLGRGNIQYF.

This sequence joins TRBV5-1 and TRBJ1-4; TRBD1 agrees at 7 bases. V was pared by 4 bases and J by 8 bases, with 8 bases of the junction left unmatched. CDR1 and CDR2 from the germline V gene are SGHRS and YFSETQ. CDR3 length equals 14 residues. CDR3 region: CASSLTGYGEKLFF. The DNA for the CDR3 is TGCGCCAGCAGCCTGACAGGGTACGGGGAAAAACTGTTTTTT. Supplemented by reference TRBV5-1 and TRBJ1-4, the full variable domain reads KAGVTQTPRYLIKTRGQQVTLSCSPISGHRSVSWYQQTPGQGLQFLFEYFSETQRNKGNFPGRFSGRQFSNSRSEMNVSTLELGDSALYLCASSLTGYGEKLFFGSGTQLSVL.

This clone showed up just a few times. The rearrangement uses TRBV27 and TRBJ1-1; the D gene is possibly TRBD1 (6 bases). Trimming stripped 5 bases from V and 1 base from J, with 11 bases between. This CDR3 has 14 residues. Germline CDR1 and CDR2: MNHEY and SMNVEV (reference sequence). The CDR3 nucleotides read TGTGCCAGCAGTAACAGGGAGGGGAACACTGAAGCTTTCTTT. It specifies CASSNREGNTEAFF.

V gene TRBV7-9 combines with J gene TRBJ1-1, with 7 bases fitting TRBD1. The CDR3 has 15 amino acids. V was clipped by 6 bases and J by 5 bases; unmatched bases: 12. The germline V gene has CDR1 SEHNR and CDR2 FQNEAQ (reference sequence). The CDR3 DNA is TGTGCCAGCAGACCTACGCGGACAGGAAATACTGAAGCTTTCTTT. Translating it yields CASRPTRTGNTEAFF.

The chain combines TRBV27 with TRBJ2-7; 7 bases line up with TRBD1. Per the germline V gene, CDR1 is MNHEY and CDR2 is SMNVEV (reference sequence). Trimming took 2 bases from V and 1 from J; bases not matched to a gene: 5. The CDR3 has 15 amino acids. DNA of the CDR3: TGTGCCAGCAGTTTAATGGGGGACAGATCCTACGAGCAGTACTTC. It translates to CASSLMGDRSYEQYF.

The CDR3: CAWSVQGNEQFF. DNA for the CDR3: TGTGCCTGGAGCGTCCAGGGGAATGAGCAGTTCTTC. The rearrangement joins TRBV30 to TRBJ2-1, with D possibly matching TRBD1 (6 bases). The CDR3 runs to 12 residues. Germline CDR1 and CDR2: GTSNPN and SVGIG (reference sequence). Deletions cut 3 bases from V and 7 bases from J, with 10 bases between.

The chain has TRBV27 and TRBJ2-2; 8 nucleotides agree with TRBD1. CDR1 is MNHEY, CDR2 SMNVEV, per germline (reference sequence). V dropped 2 bases and J dropped 2; count of bases not matched to a gene: 7. This CDR3 comprises 17 residues. The CDR3 here is CASSLERTGLNTGELFF. The CDR3 DNA is TGTGCCAGCAGTTTAGAGCGGACAGGGCTTAACACCGGGGAGCTGTTTTTT.

The J gene is TRBJ1-2, the V gene TRBV6-6, with D uncertain. CDR1 and CDR2 from the germline V gene are MNHNY and SVGAGI (reference sequence). Deletions cut 5 bases from V and 6 bases from J, with 10 bases between. The CDR3 extends over 12 amino acids. DNA for the CDR3: TGTGCCAGCAGTCGCGGCGGCCATGGCTACACCTTC. It is translated as CASSRGGHGYTF.

The chain has TRBV27 and TRBJ2-1; 9 bases match TRBD1. V shed 5 bases, J shed 7 bases, and the junction held 12 bases outside the gene matches. This CDR3 contains 16 residues. Germline values: CDR1 MNHEY, CDR2 SMNVEV (reference sequence). In nucleotides, the CDR3 is TGTGCCAGCAGTCCCGAGACGGGACAGGGTATGAATGAGCAGTTCTTC. Its protein product is CASSPETGQGMNEQFF.

This chain connects TRBV29-1 to TRBJ2-3; TRBD2 aligns across 10 bases. CDR3 length equals 15 residues. J lost 1 base, V lost 4 bases, and 5 bases had no gene match. CDR1 and CDR2 from the germline V gene are SQVTM and ANQGSEA. The CDR3 nucleotides are TGCAGCGTTGTCCGAGCGGGAGGGGGCACAGATACGCAGTATTTT. It codes for CSVVRAGGGTDTQYF.

The rearrangement links TRBV18 to TRBJ1-2; 8 nucleotides line up with TRBD1. V lost 3 bases to trimming and J lost 4 bases; unmatched junction nucleotides: 10. Germline-derived CDR1 and CDR2 are KGHSH and LQKENI. This CDR3 is 16 amino acids long. In nucleotides, the CDR3 is TGTGCCAGCTCACCGTCTCAACAGGGGGTTCGCTATGGCTACACCTTC. Translation: CASSPSQQGVRYGYTF.

This clone was picked up one time. The DNA for the CDR3 is TGTGCCAGCAGCTTGAGGGGCAGGGGGCTCGATACGCAGTATTTT. Residues: CASSLRGRGLDTQYF. The chain has TRBV5-4 and TRBJ2-3; 8 nucleotides match TRBD1. The V gene's germline CDR1 is SGHNT and CDR2 YYREEE (reference sequence). Trimming at V came to 1 base and at J to 6 bases, leaving 7 bases not matched to a gene. This CDR3 comprises 15 residues.

The rearrangement links TRBV28 to TRBJ2-4, with D unresolved. The CDR3 is made up of 14 amino acids. Germline CDR1 MDHEN, CDR2 SYDVKM. Deletions cut 4 bases from V and 8 bases from J, with 15 bases between. CDR3 loop: CASSSPQLMDIQYF. DNA of the CDR3: TGTGCCAGCAGTTCCCCCCAGTTAATGGACATTCAGTACTTC.

This clone was observed once. The chain carries TRBV9 and TRBJ2-5; 11 bases map to TRBD2. Germline V lookup: CDR1 SGDLS, CDR2 YYNGEE. V gave up 3 bases and J gave up 2 bases; unmatched junction bases: 3. This CDR3 has 15 residues. The CDR3 DNA reads TGTGCCAGCAGCGCGGTAGCGGGGGGGCAAGAGACCCAGTACTTC. Amino acid sequence: CASSAVAGGQETQYF. Full variable domain (remainder filled in from reference TRBV9 and TRBJ2-5): DSGVTQTPKHLITATGQRVTLRCSPRSGDLSVYWYQQSLDQGLQFLIQYYNGEERAKGNILERFSAQQFPDLHSELNLSSLELGDSALYFCASSAVAGGQETQYFGPGTRLLVL.

This clone was observed a handful of times. The chain has TRBV19 and TRBJ1-2, with D possibly TRBD1 on 6 matching bases. This CDR3 comprises 15 residues. The germline gives CDR1 LNHDA, CDR2 SQIVND (reference sequence). The V and J ends lost 4 bases and 0 bases respectively, with 12 bases between them. The CDR3 nucleotides are TGTGCCAGTAGTACATGGGACACCCCTAACTATGGCTACACCTTC. Translating it yields CASSTWDTPNYGYTF.

This clone was detected once. The chain combines TRBV6-5 with TRBJ2-7; 8 bases align to TRBD2. Losses at the gene ends were 2 bases for V and 1 base for J; bases not matched to a gene: 4. The length of the CDR3 is 15 residues. Germline CDR1 MNHEY, CDR2 SVGAGI. The CDR3 region has the DNA TGTGCCAGCAGTTACATTGCTAGCGGGTCCTACGAGCAGTACTTC. It codes for CASSYIASGSYEQYF.

As concerns this clone: Its ends do not fully match the called genes, so a read error is possible. V and J are TRBV6-1 and TRBJ1-1, with 8 bases matching TRBD1. The CDR3 is made up of 15 amino acids. Germline CDR1 and CDR2: MNHNS and SASEGT. DNA of the CDR3: TGTACCAGCAGTGAAGCGGGTTCCGGGACAGGCCCCGATTTCTTT. It is translated as CTSSEAGSGTGPDFF.

The V and J genes are TRBV2 and TRBJ2-1; weak D call: TRBD2 (6 bases). The CDR3 runs 16 residues. Germline V gene sequence: CDR1 SNHLY, CDR2 FYNNEI. V shed 6 bases and J shed 1 base, with 16 bases lying between them. CDR3 region: CASRTRDSGSYNEQFF. CDR3 nucleotides: TGTGCCAGCAGGACCCGGGATAGCGGTTCCTACAATGAGCAGTTCTTC.

The chain joins TRBV7-9 to TRBJ2-2; 9 bases match TRBD1. J was trimmed by 5 bases and V by 6 bases; bases with no gene match: 7. Germline assignment: CDR1 SEHNR and CDR2 FQNEAQ (reference sequence). This CDR3 region has 15 residues. The CDR3 DNA reads TGTGCCAGCAGTTCCACCGGGACAGGGACCGGGGAGCTGTTTTTT. Protein: CASSSTGTGTGELFF.

The J gene is TRBJ1-2, the V gene TRBV6-1; no definite D call. The CDR3 has 15 amino acids. Trimming shortened V by 5 bases and J by 7 bases, and 20 bases separated the two germline ends. Germline values: CDR1 MNHNS, CDR2 SASEGT. The CDR3 sequence is CASSSGRGIVSGYTF. The CDR3, as DNA: TGTGCCAGCAGTTCGGGTAGAGGCATCGTAAGTGGCTACACCTTC.

The chain combines TRBV13 with TRBJ1-2; 7 bases agree with TRBD1. Unmatched junction bases numbered 11, after V lost 5 bases and J lost 5 bases. This CDR3 region has 15 residues. CDR1 PRHDT and CDR2 FYEKMQ come from the germline V gene (reference sequence). The CDR3: CASSTADRPQYGYTF. DNA of the CDR3: TGTGCCAGCAGCACCGCGGACAGGCCCCAATATGGCTACACCTTC.

The J gene is TRBJ1-3, the V gene TRBV10-3, with TRBD1 matching 10 bases. Germline CDR1 reads ENHRY; CDR2 reads SYGVKD. V dropped 6 bases and J dropped 4; count of bases not matched to a gene: 3. This CDR3 has 14 amino acids. The DNA of the CDR3 is TGTGCCATCAGGGGACAGGGGAGAGGAAACACCATATATTTT. This gives the protein CAIRGQGRGNTIYF.

This sequence joins TRBV28 and TRBJ2-7; tentative D call: TRBD1 (7 bases). The germline CDR1 and CDR2 sequences are MDHEN and SYDVKM. The CDR3 totals 14 residues. Trimming pared 11 bases from V and 5 bases from J, leaving 22 bases between. CDR3 region: CAVVGRGVINEQYF. CDR3 nucleotides: TGTGCCGTGGTCGGCAGGGGGGTGATAAACGAGCAGTACTTC. The entire variable domain, with the rest obtained from reference TRBV28 and TRBJ2-7, is as follows: DVKVTQSSRYLVKRTGEKVFLECVQDMDHENMFWYRQDPGLGLRLIYFSYDVKMKEKGDIPEGYSVSREKKERFSLILESASTNQTSMYLCAVVGRGVINEQYFGPGTRLTVT.

The rearrangement joins TRBV6-1 to TRBJ1-2, with 7 positions matching TRBD1. Germline V lookup: CDR1 MNHNS, CDR2 SASEGT. The CDR3 contains 13 residues. V lost 7 bases to trimming and J lost 6 bases; unmatched junction nucleotides: 8. In DNA, the CDR3 is TGTGCCAGCAACCTTGACAGGGTCAATGGCTACACCTTC. This translates into CASNLDRVNGYTF.

J is TRBJ1-2 and V is TRBV9; D unresolved. V was cut by 4 bases and J by 8 bases, with 27 bases left in between. Germline assignment: CDR1 SGDLS and CDR2 YYNGEE. The CDR3 runs 17 residues. CDR3 loop: CASSPRQAPLLTYGYTF. CDR3 nucleotide sequence: TGTGCCAGCAGCCCCCGGCAGGCTCCTCTCTTAACATACGGCTACACCTTC.

The gene calls are TRBV11-2 and TRBJ2-7, with a weak D call TRBD1 (7 bases). The CDR3 runs 15 residues. With 0 bases removed from V and 3 bases from J, the gap between germline ends came to 12 bases. Looked up from germline, CDR1 is SGHAT and CDR2 is FQNNGV. The CDR3 sequence: CASSLEAGGYYEQYF. Here the CDR3 DNA reads TGTGCCAGCAGCTTAGAGGCAGGGGGGTACTACGAGCAGTACTTC.

V and J are TRBV20-1 and TRBJ2-5, with unresolved D. This CDR3 spans 10 amino acids. V lost 1 base and J 11 bases, leaving 8 bases between the germline ends. In germline, CDR1 is DFQATT, CDR2 SNEGSKA (reference sequence). The CDR3 reads CSARVGRQYF. CDR3 DNA: TGCAGTGCTAGAGTCGGTAGACAGTACTTC.

V is TRBV28 and J is TRBJ2-7; 10 bases are shared with TRBD1. In germline, CDR1 is MDHEN, CDR2 SYDVKM. The CDR3 runs 16 residues. V shed 5 bases, J shed 3 bases, and the junction held 10 bases outside the gene matches. In nucleotides, the CDR3 is TGTGCCAGCAGTCCCGACAGGGGGCTTAACAACTACGAGCAGTACTTC. Encoded protein: CASSPDRGLNNYEQYF.

This clone was counted a few times. The rearrangement uses TRBV11-2 and TRBJ1-1; 11 bases are shared with TRBD1. The CDR3 loop spans 16 amino acids. Germline trimming cut 6 bases from V and 3 bases from J; bases unmatched to any gene: 9. The germline V gene has CDR1 SGHAT and CDR2 FQNNGV. CDR3 loop: CASSTGQGAKDTEAFF. CDR3 coding DNA: TGTGCCAGCAGTACAGGACAGGGGGCAAAAGACACTGAAGCTTTCTTT.

This clone was found a few times. CDR3 sequence: CASSYGGGPYNEQFF. The CDR3 DNA reads TGTGCCAGCAGTTACGGAGGGGGCCCCTACAATGAGCAGTTCTTC. The chain uses TRBV6-5 and TRBJ2-1; D possibly corresponds to TRBD1 (7 bases). The V gene lost 2 bases and the J gene lost 2 bases, with 10 bases spanning the gap. This CDR3 contains 15 residues. Germline CDR1 MNHEY, CDR2 SVGAGI.

The chain uses TRBV7-9 and TRBJ1-4; 7 bases match TRBD1. From germline, CDR1 is SEHNR and CDR2 FQNEAQ (reference sequence). The CDR3 sequence is 14 residues long. The trim removed 2 bases at V and 8 bases at J, leaving 5 bases unmatched. The CDR3 DNA follows: TGTGCCAGCAGCTTAAGTCAGGGGGACGAAAAACTGTTTTTT. Protein: CASSLSQGDEKLFF.